This T cell receptor (beta chain) comes out of a study of T cell clonality in common variable immunodeficiency. This clone showed up just a few times. The antigen is not known. The missing CDR3 end, 3 residues past where the read stops, is filled in from the germline J gene. Heparinized whole blood, roughly 4.5 to 9 ml, came from each donor. Germline V gene lookup returns CDR1 SNHLY and CDR2 FYNNEI. The CDR3 spans 14 residues. Clones were read by immunoSEQ multiplex PCR, and TCRdb kept only the in-frame ones, dropping some. The sample holds fewer than 55,000 clones, and no clone turns up only once. Study-level results: CVID subjects shared fewer TCRbeta clones than healthy controls did. In common variable immunodeficiency, TCR beta chains reportedly carried fewer deletions and N-nucleotide insertions.

J is TRBJ1-5 and V is TRBV2; 8 bases agree with TRBD1. This sequence was found in a person aged 18-70 years in good health. The source material was peripheral blood mononuclear cells. Partial CDR3 DNA: TGTGCTACCTCCCGGCAGGGGGCCAATCAGCCC. It specifies CATSRQGANQP. From start to end, the CDR3 is CATSRQGANQPQHF.